These 28 T cell receptor beta chains were all obtained from the same sample, sequenced in a study of blood T cell repertoires in COVID-19. Profiled with immunoSEQ multiplex PCR; TCRdb holds only in-frame clones, not every one. The sample includes about 120,000 clones, 80% to 90% of them seen just once. The specimen was peripheral blood. These TCRs come from a woman aged 70-85 years with acute or convalescent COVID-19.

The chain links TRBV4-1 to TRBJ1-1; D remains unclear. The V gene's germline CDR1 is MGHRA and CDR2 YSYEKL. The CDR3 totals 15 residues. The V end lost 0 bases, the J end lost 4 bases, and 12 bases lay between the germline ends. The CDR3 DNA sequence: TGCGCCAGCAGCCAAGATCTAGGTCAGCTCACTGAAGCTTTCTTT. It yields the protein CASSQDLGQLTEAFF.

Here the CDR3 reads CASTLWSTDTQYF. CDR3 bases: TGTGCCAGCACCCTATGGAGCACAGATACGCAGTATTTT. The rearrangement uses TRBV5-4 and TRBJ2-3, with D uncertain. The CDR3 consists of 13 residues. The V end was cut by 6 bases, the J end by 0 bases, with 8 bases between. Germline lookup yields CDR1 SGHNT and CDR2 YYREEE (reference sequence).

This chain links TRBV5-1 with TRBJ1-1, with a weak D call TRBD1 (5 bases). The germline V gene encodes CDR1 SGHRS and CDR2 YFSETQ. The CDR3 spans 14 residues. Trimming removed 2 bases from V and 1 base from J, with 9 bases in between. The CDR3 DNA reads TGCGCCAGCAGCTTACAGGCCGCGAACACTGAAGCTTTCTTT. This gives the protein CASSLQAANTEAFF.

The chain recombines TRBV5-3 with TRBJ2-1; TRBD2 aligns across 12 bases. TRBV5-3 is an ORF for which the function is uncertain. The ends lost 3 bases at V and 0 bases at J; junction bases unmatched: 22. This CDR3 contains 23 residues. This CDR3 reads CARSSNNPSGGAWSPNSYNEQFF. The CDR3 coding sequence is TGTGCCAGAAGCTCAAACAACCCTAGCGGGGGGGCGTGGTCCCCTAACTCCTACAATGAGCAGTTCTTC.

Written as DNA, the CDR3 is TGCGCCAGCAGGCAAGCCCACACCCCACCTCAAGGACAGGGGGCCAAATTGTACGAGCAGTACTTC. This sequence encodes CASRQAHTPPQGQGAKLYEQYF. The chain couples TRBV23-1 to TRBJ2-7; TRBD1 aligns across 11 bases. TRBV23-1 is given ORF status, its function remaining uncertain. The CDR3 extends over 22 amino acids. V was pared by 6 bases and J by 4 bases, with 29 bases of the junction left unmatched.

This clone was seen a single time. The gene calls are TRBV19 and TRBJ2-1, with TRBD2 as a possible D gene (6 bases). The germline V gene encodes CDR1 LNHDA and CDR2 SQIVND (reference sequence). This CDR3 comprises 14 residues. Trimming pared 3 bases from V and 5 bases from J, leaving 11 bases between. CDR3: CASSIGTRNNEQFF. CDR3 DNA: TGTGCCAGTAGTATTGGGACTCGAAACAATGAGCAGTTCTTC.

The rearrangement links TRBV7-3 to TRBJ1-6, with D perhaps matching TRBD1 (5 bases). Germline V CDR1 and CDR2: SGHTA, FQGTGA. Trimming removed 2 bases from V and 7 bases from J, with 12 bases in between. There are 15 residues in the CDR3. The CDR3 nucleotides read TGTGCCAGCAGCTTAGGAACAGGAGAGAATTCACCCCTCCACTTT. The encoded protein is CASSLGTGENSPLHF.

This clone was seen only once. The J gene is TRBJ2-6, the V gene TRBV28; D is unclear. V dropped 3 bases and J dropped 0 bases, with 9 bases sitting between them. The CDR3 is 16 amino acids. Germline V gene lookup returns CDR1 MDHEN and CDR2 SYDVKM. CDR3 in DNA: TGTGCCAGCAGTTTTGGCAGTAACTCTGGGGCCAACGTCCTGACTTTC. Residues: CASSFGSNSGANVLTF.

The chain couples TRBV18 to TRBJ1-2; 12 bases fit TRBD1. Per germline, CDR1 KGHSH and CDR2 LQKENI. V lost 2 bases to trimming and J lost 6 bases; unmatched junction nucleotides: 4. The CDR3 length is 15 residues. CDR3 DNA: TGTGCCAGCTCACCAATGGGACAGGGGGCGAATGGCTACACCTTC. Encoded protein: CASSPMGQGANGYTF. Filled out from reference TRBV18 and TRBJ1-2, the complete variable domain reads NAGVMQNPRHLVRRRGQEARLRCSPMKGHSHVYWYRQLPEEGLKFMVYLQKENIIDESGMPKERFSAEFPKEGPSILRIQQVVRGDSAAYFCASSPMGQGANGYTFGSGTRLTVV.

The chain is built from TRBV18 and TRBJ2-1; possible D gene TRBD2, 6 bases. V was cut by 2 bases and J by 9 bases, with 17 bases left in between. This CDR3 is built from 15 residues. Germline CDR1 reads KGHSH; CDR2 reads LQKENI. In DNA, the CDR3 is TGTGCCAGCTCACCAGGCAGGGAGGAGGGGAGTGAGCAGTTCTTC. It specifies CASSPGREEGSEQFF.

The chain has TRBV2 and TRBJ1-4; D is possibly TRBD1 (6 bases). Germline loops: CDR1 SNHLY, CDR2 FYNNEI. Trimming left V 6 bases short and J 7 bases short, with 9 bases between. CDR3 size: 12 residues. The CDR3 protein is CASRLGAEKLFF. The CDR3 DNA follows: TGTGCCAGCAGGTTGGGGGCTGAAAAACTGTTTTTT.

The chain joins TRBV7-2 to TRBJ1-4; D not resolved. V lost 4 bases and J lost 0, with 6 bases in between. This CDR3 has 14 residues. Per germline, CDR1 SGHTA and CDR2 FQGNSA. For the CDR3, the DNA is TGTGCCAGCAGCTCCAGGACAACTAATGAAAAACTGTTTTTT. Its translation: CASSSRTTNEKLFF.

The chain employs TRBV5-1 and TRBJ2-5; 11 nucleotides match TRBD2. Germline CDR1 SGHRS, CDR2 YFSETQ. This CDR3 has 16 residues. The trim removed 3 bases at V and 2 bases at J, leaving 6 bases unmatched. The CDR3 sequence is CASSSTSSGGQETQYF. CDR3 DNA: TGCGCCAGCAGCTCCACTTCTAGCGGGGGGCAAGAGACCCAGTACTTC.

This clone occurred a few times. The gene calls are TRBV7-2 and TRBJ1-5; D might be TRBD1 (5 bases). In germline, CDR1 is SGHTA, CDR2 FQGNSA. The CDR3 runs to 15 residues. Deletions cut 1 base from V and 6 bases from J, with 13 bases between. The CDR3 protein is CASSLEAGRGQPQHF. In nucleotides, the CDR3 is TGTGCCAGCAGCTTAGAGGCGGGGAGGGGTCAGCCCCAGCATTTT.

The chain combines TRBV12-3 or TRBV12-4 with TRBJ1-2, with D unclear. CDR3 size: 12 residues. V was shortened by 2 bases and J by 7 bases, with 8 bases between the two germline ends. This chain's CDR3 is CASSLLFGGYTF. The DNA of the CDR3 is TGTGCCAGCAGTTTACTTTTCGGTGGCTACACCTTC.

This sequence joins TRBV28 and TRBJ1-6; D uncertain. The germline gives CDR1 MDHEN, CDR2 SYDVKM. V dropped 1 base and J dropped 9 bases, with 7 bases sitting between them. The CDR3 length is 13 residues. Here the CDR3 DNA reads TGTGCCAGCAGTTTATTGGCTCCTTCACCCCTCCACTTT. Protein: CASSLLAPSPLHF.

This clone was seen only once. This rearrangement joins TRBV5-1 to TRBJ2-7, with TRBD2 matching over 13 bases. This CDR3 spans 15 amino acids. The V gene end was trimmed by 3 bases and the J gene end by 4 bases; junction bases not matched to a gene: 4. The germline V gene encodes CDR1 SGHRS and CDR2 YFSETQ. The CDR3 spells CASSYGLAGDYEQYF. As DNA, the CDR3 is TGCGCCAGCAGCTATGGACTAGCGGGGGATTACGAGCAGTACTTC.

CDR3 coding DNA: TGTGCCAGCAGCCAGGGGGGGTACCAAGAGACCCAGTACTTC. It codes for CASSQGGYQETQYF. The genes are TRBV3-1 (or the pseudogene TRBV3-2) and TRBJ2-5; 7 bases line up with TRBD2. V dropped 3 bases and J dropped 0; count of bases not matched to a gene: 1. Germline V lookup: CDR1 LGHDT, CDR2 YNNKEL (reference sequence). The CDR3 loop spans 14 amino acids.

The rearrangement uses TRBV9 and TRBJ1-2; no clear D. The CDR3 runs 15 residues. The germline V gene encodes CDR1 SGDLS and CDR2 YYNGEE. With 1 base removed from V and 4 bases from J, the gap between germline ends came to 14 bases. The DNA of the CDR3 is TGTGCCAGCAGCGTATCGATTACAGTGGGCTATGGCTACACCTTC. Translation gives CASSVSITVGYGYTF.

The gene calls are TRBV18 and TRBJ2-3, with a weak D call TRBD2 (8 bases). V lost 6 bases and J 6 bases, leaving 25 bases between the germline ends. This CDR3 has 17 residues. Germline V lookup: CDR1 KGHSH, CDR2 LQKENI. The CDR3 here is CASSRTGGTDLADTQYF. The CDR3 DNA is TGTGCCAGCTCCCGGACGGGAGGGACAGATTTGGCGGATACGCAGTATTTT.

This chain links TRBV28 with TRBJ1-5, with D possibly TRBD1 on 5 matching bases. The CDR3 covers 15 residues. Per the germline V gene, CDR1 is MDHEN and CDR2 is SYDVKM. Trimming stripped 10 bases from V and 2 bases from J, with 18 bases between. The CDR3 DNA follows: TGTGCCACCCCGGGGGGGAATGGGGGCAATCAGCCCCAGCATTTT. It is translated as CATPGGNGGNQPQHF.

The CDR3 loop is CAWSVTGTENEKLFF. CDR3 DNA: TGTGCCTGGAGTGTGACAGGGACAGAGAATGAAAAACTGTTTTTT. The gene calls are TRBV30 and TRBJ1-4, with 7 positions matching TRBD1. V lost 0 bases and J lost 5; bases outside the gene matches: 6. The germline V gene encodes CDR1 GTSNPN and CDR2 SVGIG (reference sequence). The CDR3 loop spans 15 amino acids.

CDR3 nucleotides: TGTGCCAGCACAGGGGGCTTTTACTACGAGCAGTACTTC. This translates into CASTGGFYYEQYF. The rearrangement links TRBV2 to TRBJ2-7, with 8 positions matching TRBD1. V dropped 7 bases and J dropped 3; count of bases not matched to a gene: 5. Looked up from germline, CDR1 is SNHLY and CDR2 is FYNNEI. CDR3 length: 13 amino acids.

The CDR3 DNA reads as TGTGCCAGCAGCTCAAGCGGATTCCAAGAGACCCAGTACTTC. It yields the protein CASSSSGFQETQYF. The chain joins TRBV5-4 to TRBJ2-5; the D gene is possibly TRBD2 (5 bases). With 3 bases removed from V and 1 base from J, the gap between germline ends came to 10 bases. This CDR3 has 14 residues. Per the germline V gene, CDR1 is SGHNT and CDR2 is YYREEE (reference sequence).

This chain joins TRBV7-9 and TRBJ2-3, with D unresolved. Germline-derived CDR1 and CDR2 are SEHNR and FQNEAQ (reference sequence). V lost 0 bases and J 1 base, leaving 5 bases between the germline ends. The CDR3 runs to 14 residues. The CDR3 DNA reads TGTGCCAGCAGCTTAGCCGTTGGCACAGATACGCAGTATTTT. Translation gives CASSLAVGTDTQYF.

The rearrangement joins TRBV5-1 to TRBJ2-5; D might be TRBD2 (6 bases). This CDR3 is 15 amino acids long. Trimming left V 2 bases short and J 0 bases short, with 11 bases between. Germline-derived CDR1 and CDR2 are SGHRS and YFSETQ. The CDR3 region is CASSLFRGNQETQYF. CDR3 nucleotides: TGCGCCAGCAGCTTATTCCGGGGGAACCAAGAGACCCAGTACTTC.

This clone was counted once. The chain is built from TRBV5-1 and TRBJ2-7, with D unclear. CDR1 and CDR2 (germline): SGHRS, YFSETQ. The CDR3 covers 14 residues. V lost 0 bases and J lost 5, with 12 bases in between. In DNA, the CDR3 is TGCGCCAGCAGCTTGGACTCCCCCGGAGACGAGCAGTACTTC. Translated, it gives CASSLDSPGDEQYF.

The V and J genes are TRBV5-6 and TRBJ1-2; D unclear. The CDR3 length is 13 residues. The germline CDR1 and CDR2 sequences are SGHDT and YYEEEE. Trimming removed 2 bases from V and 8 bases from J, with 13 bases in between. CDR3 loop: CASSFGNNRGYTF. CDR3 in DNA: TGTGCCAGCAGCTTCGGGAACAACCGGGGCTACACCTTC. The whole variable domain, filled in from reference TRBV5-6 and TRBJ1-2, reads DAGVTQSPTHLIKTRGQQVTLRCSPKSGHDTVSWYQQALGQGPQFIFQYYEEEERQRGNFPDRFSGHQFPNYSSELNVNALLLGDSALYLCASSFGNNRGYTFGSGTRLTVV.